This T cell receptor (beta chain) was profiled in a study of cytomegalovirus exposure and HLA in healthy donors. Sequenced by immunoSEQ multiplex PCR; TCRdb stores in-frame clones only, minus some. The repertoire holds tens of thousands of clones, with approximately 96% as singletons. The clonotype was recovered from a man aged 18 to 35 in good health and CMV-seropositive. Input material: PBMCs.

CDR3 loop: CASSADRGSEAFF. The CDR3 region has the DNA TGCGCCAGCAGCGCAGACAGGGGGTCTGAAGCTTTCTTT. This chain joins TRBV5-1 and TRBJ1-1; 9 nucleotides line up with TRBD1. V dropped 4 bases and J dropped 6; count of bases not matched to a gene: 4. The CDR3 runs 13 residues. CDR1 and CDR2 (germline): SGHRS, YFSETQ.